These 9 T cell receptor beta chains were sequenced from one sample in a study of cytomegalovirus exposure and HLA in healthy donors. With 60 Vbeta and 13 Jbeta primers, the PCR was carried out. The repertoire was sequenced with immunoSEQ multiplex PCR; TCRdb's copy has only in-frame clones and lacks some. The table records about 190,000 clones, around 67% of them present only once. Sequencing was done on a sample of PBMCs. These TCRs come from a woman aged 25-40 years in good health and CMV-seropositive.

The chain employs TRBV5-1 and TRBJ2-2; tentatively, D is TRBD2 (6 bases). Per the germline V gene, CDR1 is SGHRS and CDR2 is YFSETQ. The CDR3 totals 15 residues. V was shortened by 4 bases and J by 5 bases, with 15 bases between the two germline ends. The DNA of the CDR3 is TGCGCCAGCAGCCGGGGGTCGGCCTTGACCGGGGAGCTGTTTTTT. Protein sequence: CASSRGSALTGELFF.

The chain combines TRBV7-2 with TRBJ2-2, with 7 bases matching TRBD1. The CDR3 is 13 amino acids. V trimming: 5 bases; J trimming: 7 bases; junction bases outside the gene matches: 4. Germline CDR1 and CDR2: SGHTA and FQGNSA. CDR3 sequence: CASSPGGFGELFF. In nucleotides, the CDR3 is TGTGCCAGCAGCCCAGGGGGATTCGGGGAGCTGTTTTTT. The variable domain in full, completed from reference TRBV7-2 and TRBJ2-2, reads GAGVSQSPSNKVTEKGKDVELRCDPISGHTALYWYRQSLGQGLEFLIYFQGNSAPDKSGLPSDRFSAERTGGSVSTLTIQRTQQEDSAVYLCASSPGGFGELFFGEGSRLTVL.

This clone was counted between two and nine times. The genes are TRBV5-1 and TRBJ1-3; perhaps TRBD1 as D (6 bases). The CDR3 is 18 residues long. CDR1 SGHRS and CDR2 YFSETQ come from the germline V gene. The V and J ends lost 0 bases and 0 bases respectively, with 16 bases between them. For the CDR3, the DNA is TGCGCCAGCAGCTTGGGGACAGCATCGACCTACTCTGGAAACACCATATATTTT. Its protein is CASSLGTASTYSGNTIYF.

V and J are TRBV19 and TRBJ1-5; 7 bases agree with TRBD1. V lost 6 bases to trimming and J lost 7 bases; unmatched junction nucleotides: 6. Germline CDR1 and CDR2: LNHDA and SQIVND (reference sequence). This CDR3 is built from 13 residues. The chain's CDR3 is CASSRQGGQPQHF. As DNA, the CDR3 is TGTGCCAGTAGCCGACAGGGAGGCCAGCCCCAGCATTTT.

The chain has TRBV28 and TRBJ1-6; 9 bases agree with TRBD1. The CDR3 extends over 15 amino acids. V gave up 2 bases and J gave up 7 bases; unmatched junction bases: 3. The germline V gene has CDR1 MDHEN and CDR2 SYDVKM. As DNA, the CDR3 is TGTGCCAGCAGTTTACGACAGGGGGACAATTCACCCCTCCACTTT. Protein: CASSLRQGDNSPLHF.

This clone turned up a few times. The chain carries TRBV11-2 and TRBJ2-3; 9 bases match TRBD2. The CDR3 is made up of 17 amino acids. CDR1 is SGHAT, CDR2 FQNNGV, per germline. V lost 1 base, J lost 6 bases, and 11 bases stayed unmatched. CDR3 in DNA: TGTGCCAGCAGCTTAGTAGGTGGTAGCGGGAGTGGGGATACGCAGTATTTT. This translates into CASSLVGGSGSGDTQYF.

A single count supports this clone. The gene calls are TRBV5-4 and TRBJ1-1; 8 nucleotides align to TRBD1. The CDR3 has 15 residues. V shed 3 bases and J 4 bases; nucleotides not matched to a gene: 8. CDR1 SGHNT and CDR2 YYREEE come from the germline V gene (reference sequence). This CDR3 is CASSSGTGLGTEAFF. Here the CDR3 DNA reads TGTGCCAGCAGCTCAGGGACAGGCTTAGGCACTGAAGCTTTCTTT.

The chain recombines TRBV5-6 with TRBJ2-1, with 10 bases that match TRBD2. Germline V gene data show CDR1 as SGHDT and CDR2 as YYEEEE. CDR3 size: 15 residues. With 2 bases clipped from V and 3 bases from J, the junction kept 2 bases outside the gene matches. In nucleotides, the CDR3 is TGTGCCAGCAGCTTAAGGACTAGCGGCTACAATGAGCAGTTCTTC. It specifies CASSLRTSGYNEQFF.

This chain connects TRBV7-9 to TRBJ2-5; the D is unclear. Per germline, CDR1 SEHNR and CDR2 FQNEAQ (reference sequence). This CDR3 is built from 12 residues. V was clipped by 5 bases and J by 1 base, with 5 bases between them. CDR3 sequence (DNA): TGTGCCAGCAGCGGAGTCCAAGAGACCCAGTACTTC. This codes for CASSGVQETQYF. The full variable domain, with the rest looked up from reference TRBV7-9 and TRBJ2-5, is DTGVSQNPRHKITKRGQNVTFRCDPISEHNRLYWYRQTLGQGPEFLTYFQNEAQLEKSRLLSDRFSAERPKGSFSTLEIQRTEQGDSAMYLCASSGVQETQYFGPGTRLLVL.